Listed below are T cell receptor beta chains from one sample, sequenced in a study of blood T cell repertoires in COVID-19. The method was immunoSEQ multiplex PCR; TCRdb's version includes in-frame clones alone and lacks a portion of them. The profile shows approximately 320,000 clones, more than 75% of them singletons. The sample consisted of PBMCs or T cells enriched from blood (not recorded which). The receptors were sampled from a man in his 60s who had recovered from COVID-19. Each CDR3 is given without its conserved first and last residue.

cdr3_aa j_call v_call
AWSVQLATGELF TRBJ2-2 TRBV30
ASSFFSGGTDTQY TRBJ2-3 TRBV7-2
ASSLVQGMDYGYT TRBJ1-2 TRBV5-1
ASSPEGNNEQF TRBJ2-1 TRBV7-3
ASSSGLNTEAF TRBJ1-1 TRBV5-5
ASSRTGSSYEQY TRBJ2-7 TRBV27
ASSQVGQPQH TRBJ1-5 TRBV3-1/TRBV3-2
ASSAGASGRSEQF TRBJ2-1 TRBV9
ATSSGNTGELF TRBJ2-2 TRBV7-3
SHRGSGNTIY TRBJ1-3 TRBV29-1
ASSLGGSASYEQY TRBJ2-7 TRBV27
ASGSGTGTGGNARETQY TRBJ2-5 TRBV12-5
ASRGGQETQY TRBJ2-5 TRBV19
ASSLGTSGSRAGELF TRBJ2-2 TRBV7-9
ASSLPTLNTEAF TRBJ1-1 TRBV5-1
ASSPILAHPKDTQY TRBJ2-3 TRBV27
ASSSRDRVNEQF TRBJ2-1 TRBV11-2
ASSGVAYGYT TRBJ1-2 TRBV28
ASSLAAGGRHSNQPQH TRBJ1-5 TRBV7-9
AISAMTGAVTGYT TRBJ1-2 TRBV10-3
ASSQDAGTVVSEAF TRBJ1-1 TRBV4-3
ASSHTGTGLGYT TRBJ1-2 TRBV7-2
ASSFVGRDLGEQY TRBJ2-7 TRBV7-9
ASSPQGLEGNTIY TRBJ1-3 TRBV18
AWSVPGRANEKLF TRBJ1-4 TRBV30
ASSLGGGKLF TRBJ1-4 TRBV3-1/TRBV3-2
ASSRRRIDEAF TRBJ1-1 TRBV12-3/TRBV12-4
ASSFILTGGELF TRBJ2-2 TRBV7-6
AWSARLAQEQF TRBJ2-1 TRBV30
ASSQDAGGYSNQPQH TRBJ1-5 TRBV4-2
ASSLLGDRVTGELF TRBJ2-2 TRBV5-6
ASSSGTAIAEAF TRBJ1-1 TRBV28
ASCDGPGYNSPLH TRBJ1-6 TRBV2
ASSDTGPPYEQY TRBJ2-7 TRBV11-2
ASSSLAGSSYNEQF TRBJ2-1 TRBV5-1
ASSYSKPANGYT TRBJ1-2 TRBV6-5
ASSRLLDRVFYEQY TRBJ2-7 TRBV5-4
ASSQDRLASGLTYEQY TRBJ2-7 TRBV4-3
ASSPGQGKDSPLH TRBJ1-6 TRBV9
ASSLAGGRQGLF TRBJ1-4 TRBV3-1/TRBV3-2
ASSFGGEGEFSYEQY TRBJ2-7 TRBV12-1
ASSLLTSSDEQY TRBJ2-7 TRBV7-9
ASSQTGNYGYT TRBJ1-2 TRBV3-1/TRBV3-2
ASSQQTEAYEQY TRBJ2-7 TRBV4-3
ASSFQDNEQF TRBJ2-1 TRBV12-3/TRBV12-4
ASSLGLAGVGGELF TRBJ2-2 TRBV5-4
ASSVAGTTNTEAF TRBJ1-1 TRBV6-1
ASSYGLNYEQY TRBJ2-7 TRBV6-5
ASSLGGKTYNEQF TRBJ2-1 TRBV7-2
ASSIRTTEQY TRBJ2-7 TRBV11-3
ASSLLGRGDGEQY TRBJ2-7 TRBV11-2
AWSVGGASQETQY TRBJ2-5 TRBV30
AISKTGRDYEQY TRBJ2-7 TRBV10-3
ASSLGKGSTNYGYT TRBJ1-2 TRBV5-4
ASSKGLTHNQPQH TRBJ1-5 TRBV5-8